Listed here are 21 T cell receptor beta chains from one sample, sequenced in a study of OX40 agonist ivuxolimab in advanced cancers. Assay used: immunoSEQ multiplex PCR; TCRdb lists only in-frame clones, some missing. The sample includes tens of thousands of clones, about nine tenths of them seen just once. The sample was CD4+ or CD8+ T cells sorted from blood, taken in a trial of the OX40 agonist ivuxolimab. The receptor set was obtained from an adult with an advanced solid tumor such as melanoma, head and neck, liver or kidney cancer.

A single count supports this clone. The genes are TRBV6-1 and TRBJ2-5, with D possibly TRBD2 on 5 matching bases. CDR1 is MNHNS and CDR2 is SASEGT in the germline V gene. The CDR3 loop spans 17 amino acids. The V and J ends lost 0 bases and 1 base respectively, with 15 bases between them. CDR3 amino acids: CASSEAQKRHLQETQYF. The CDR3, as DNA: TGTGCCAGCAGTGAAGCTCAAAAGCGGCACCTCCAAGAGACCCAGTACTTC.

The chain employs TRBV7-9 and TRBJ1-2, with 8 bases that match TRBD1. Germline assignment: CDR1 SEHNR and CDR2 FQNEAQ (reference sequence). With 8 bases clipped from V and 5 bases from J, the junction kept 13 bases outside the gene matches. The length of the CDR3 is 15 residues. CDR3 bases: TGTGCCAGCGACCCGGGACAGGCGATGCAGTATGGCTACACCTTC. Translation gives CASDPGQAMQYGYTF.

This rearrangement joins TRBV6-1 to TRBJ2-1; the D is unclear. The CDR3 is 13 residues long. Looked up from germline, CDR1 is MNHNS and CDR2 is SASEGT. The ends were cut back, 5 bases at V and 5 bases at J, with 10 bases in the middle. The CDR3 reads CASSTRNNNEQFF. Here the CDR3 DNA reads TGTGCCAGCAGTACACGCAACAACAATGAGCAGTTCTTC.

The rearrangement uses TRBV15 and TRBJ1-2, with no clear D. V shed 3 bases and J shed 5 bases, with 22 bases lying between them. Germline CDR1 LNHNV, CDR2 YYDKDF (reference sequence). This CDR3 has 17 amino acids. Here the CDR3 reads CATSSPFDGSMGYGYTF. DNA for the CDR3: TGTGCCACCAGCAGCCCGTTTGACGGGAGTATGGGGTATGGCTACACCTTC.

The rearrangement links TRBV16 to TRBJ2-1; a possible D gene is TRBD1 (5 bases). Germline V gene data show CDR1 as KGHSY and CDR2 as FQNENV. The V end lost 4 bases, the J end lost 5 bases, and 12 bases lay between the germline ends. The CDR3 loop spans 14 amino acids. The CDR3 nucleotides read TGTGCCAGCAGCCCCAGGGCGGTCGACAATGAGCAGTTCTTC. Amino acid sequence: CASSPRAVDNEQFF.

Remarks on this clone: At one end, the junction sequence differs from germline, possibly due to a read error. This chain uses TRBV15 with TRBJ2-2; 11 nucleotides match TRBD2. The CDR3 spans 15 residues. Germline V gene lookup returns CDR1 LNHNV and CDR2 YYDKDF (reference sequence). CDR3 coding DNA: TGTGCCACCAGCAGAGGACTAGCGGGACTGGAAGAGCCGTTTTTT. Translation: CATSRGLAGLEEPFF.

This CDR3 is CASSYPGNTIYF. The DNA for the CDR3 is TGTGCCAGTAGTTACCCGGGAAACACCATATATTTT. This sequence joins TRBV19 and TRBJ1-3; no clear D gene. V dropped 5 bases and J dropped 4 bases, with 6 bases sitting between them. The CDR3 length is 12 residues. Germline V gene sequence: CDR1 LNHDA, CDR2 SQIVND (reference sequence).

Comment on this clone: Other DNA sequences in the sample encode the same CDR3. The chain couples TRBV2 to TRBJ2-2; 7 bases map to TRBD2. J gave up 1 base and V 6 bases, and 2 bases lay outside the gene matches. This CDR3 contains 14 residues. The germline V gene encodes CDR1 SNHLY and CDR2 FYNNEI. The CDR3 sequence is CASRLAMNTGELFF. The CDR3 DNA reads TGTGCCAGCAGACTAGCGATGAACACCGGGGAGCTGTTTTTT.

On this clone: Other DNA sequences in this sample translate to the same CDR3. V is TRBV28 and J is TRBJ1-2; D remains ambiguous. This CDR3 region has 12 residues. Trimming stripped 3 bases from V and 4 bases from J, with 6 bases between. CDR1 MDHEN and CDR2 SYDVKM come from the germline V gene. CDR3 bases: TGTGCCAGCAGTTTGGGAAGCTATGGCTACACCTTC. This sequence encodes CASSLGSYGYTF.

This chain uses TRBV27 with TRBJ2-1; a weak D match, TRBD2 (5 bases). Deletions cut 5 bases from V and 5 bases from J, with 13 bases between. The length of the CDR3 is 14 residues. Germline lookup yields CDR1 MNHEY and CDR2 SMNVEV (reference sequence). The CDR3 region is CASSPTGSHNEQFF. The CDR3 DNA reads as TGTGCCAGCAGTCCCACGGGGTCTCACAATGAGCAGTTCTTC.

This chain links TRBV29-1 with TRBJ2-1; D may correspond to TRBD1 or TRBD2 (5 bases each). V was shortened by 4 bases and J by 1 base, with 11 bases between the two germline ends. The CDR3 is 14 residues long. The V gene's germline CDR1 is SQVTM and CDR2 ANQGSEA. CDR3: CSVAGWGSYNEQFF. CDR3 bases: TGCAGCGTTGCAGGGTGGGGGTCCTACAATGAGCAGTTCTTC.

The V gene is TRBV2, the J gene TRBJ1-5; no clear D gene. V was pared by 2 bases and J by 4 bases, with 21 bases between. Germline V lookup: CDR1 SNHLY, CDR2 FYNNEI. This CDR3 has 18 amino acids. As DNA, the CDR3 is TGTGCCAGCAGTGAATCCCGCCGGGGTCTAGCGGCTAATCAGCCCCAGCATTTT. Its translation: CASSESRRGLAANQPQHF.

The chain has TRBV30 and TRBJ2-7, with unresolved D. V lost 0 bases and J lost 1, with 7 bases in between. The CDR3 covers 13 residues. Looked up from germline, CDR1 is GTSNPN and CDR2 is SVGIG (reference sequence). CDR3 nucleotides: TGTGCCTGGAGTGTACGTCTGTCCTACGAGCAGTACTTC. Its protein is CAWSVRLSYEQYF.

This chain uses TRBV19 with TRBJ1-4, with a possible D match to TRBD1 (5 bases). Germline V CDR1 and CDR2: LNHDA, SQIVND (reference sequence). V was trimmed by 5 bases and J by 8 bases, leaving 15 bases between them. CDR3 size: 14 residues. In DNA, the CDR3 is TGTGCCAGTAGTGCGGGCGGGGGAGGAGAAAAACTGTTTTTT. Translated: CASSAGGGGEKLFF.

The chain combines TRBV28 with TRBJ1-2, with D hard to call. Germline CDR1 MDHEN, CDR2 SYDVKM. The ends were cut back, 5 bases at V and 6 bases at J, with 25 bases in the middle. The CDR3 sequence is 17 residues long. CDR3: CASSAYRAKLEPDGYTF. CDR3 bases: TGTGCCAGCAGTGCGTACCGGGCTAAACTTGAGCCCGATGGCTACACCTTC.

About this clone: The germline gene is not matched at one end of the junction; a read error may be the cause. This rearrangement joins TRBV9 to TRBJ1-1, with unresolved D. CDR3 length: 12 residues. Germline CDR1 is SGDLS and CDR2 is YYNGEE. DNA of the CDR3: TGTGCCAGCAGCGCTATAAACAGTGAAGCTTTCTTT. Its translation: CASSAINSEAFF.

The genes are TRBV11-2 and TRBJ2-3, with a weak D call TRBD1 (5 bases). The CDR3 totals 14 residues. With 5 bases removed from V and 4 bases from J, the gap between germline ends came to 13 bases. Germline-derived CDR1 and CDR2 are SGHAT and FQNNGV. CDR3 DNA: TGTGCCAGCAGCCTCTGGGGCCCCTCAGATACGCAGTATTTT. Amino acids: CASSLWGPSDTQYF.

The rearrangement uses TRBV4-1 and TRBJ2-5; perhaps TRBD2 as D (5 bases). CDR1 is MGHRA and CDR2 is YSYEKL in the germline V gene. This CDR3 is 15 amino acids long. V lost 1 base and J lost 7, with 16 bases in between. Here the CDR3 reads CASSQGRELSPTQYF. CDR3 DNA sequence: TGCGCCAGCAGCCAAGGACGGGAACTCTCTCCGACCCAGTACTTC.

In regard to this clone: Distinct nucleotide sequences in the sample also encode this CDR3. The chain recombines TRBV11-2 with TRBJ2-1; a weak D match, TRBD1 (5 bases). Germline-derived CDR1 and CDR2 are SGHAT and FQNNGV. The CDR3 consists of 12 residues. V dropped 1 base and J dropped 8 bases, with 6 bases sitting between them. CDR3 residues: CASSLVGDEQFF. The CDR3 DNA follows: TGTGCCAGCAGCTTAGTAGGGGATGAGCAGTTCTTC.

The chain uses TRBV7-9 and TRBJ2-2; 10 bases are shared with TRBD1. CDR3 size: 19 residues. The germline V gene has CDR1 SEHNR and CDR2 FQNEAQ (reference sequence). V dropped 5 bases and J dropped 2; count of bases not matched to a gene: 14. The CDR3 here is CASSLPGQGSEPNTGELFF. CDR3 in DNA: TGTGCCAGCAGCCTTCCGGGACAGGGGAGCGAACCCAACACCGGGGAGCTGTTTTTT.

The V and J genes are TRBV7-9 and TRBJ2-1, with 16 nucleotides matching TRBD2. CDR1 SEHNR and CDR2 FQNEAQ come from the germline V gene (reference sequence). J was trimmed by 9 bases and V by 2 bases; bases with no gene match: 4. The CDR3 sequence is 16 residues long. The CDR3 spells CASSLSGTSGRGEQFF. CDR3 bases: TGTGCCAGCAGCTTATCCGGGACTAGCGGGAGGGGTGAGCAGTTCTTC.